The entry that follows covers one T cell receptor (beta chain) sequence. Its target is not known. This sample was taken from a study of cytomegalovirus exposure and HLA in healthy donors. Unmatched junction bases numbered 7, after V lost 5 bases and J lost 4 bases. CDR1 is SEHNR and CDR2 is FQNEAQ in the germline V gene (reference sequence). This CDR3 comprises 14 residues. Primers for the PCR totalled 60 Vbeta and 13 Jbeta. In the study's own analysis: In a later analysis, 75 million to 85 million unique TCR beta chains included roughly 11 million shared by two or more donors. The data were produced by immunoSEQ multiplex PCR, yet TCRdb's version contains in-frame clones alone and is incomplete. That table gives V, J and clone size, and the DNA gave D and trimming. The table lists 130,000 to 150,000 clones, about 80% of them singletons. Whole-study results and caveats: V- and J-gene trimming of TCR beta was linked (in a later analysis) to a missense DCLRE1C variant.

At the time of sampling, donors were nominally healthy, though unrecorded immune exposures were likely. This chain joins TRBV7-9 and TRBJ1-1, with 7 bases matching TRBD1. The sequencing sample was made of PBMCs. The sequence was collected from a man aged 35-49 years in good health and CMV-seropositive. CDR3 sequence: CASSTSGGTTEAFF. The CDR3 nucleotides read TGTGCCAGCAGCACCTCAGGGGGAACCACTGAAGCTTTCTTT.